The clone carrying this T cell receptor (beta chain) was seen at least ten times. Its antigen remains unknown. The CDR3 is 12 residues long. With 9 bases removed from V and 2 bases from J, the gap between germline ends came to 10 bases. Per the germline V gene, CDR1 is PRHDT and CDR2 is FYEKMQ (reference sequence). Previously described methods and listed TCR primers were used for bulk TCR libraries. In TCRdb, the PCR reads were re-called with MiXCR into one record per CDR3 protein. The sample lists 50,000 to 75,000 distinct CDR3 sequences, around 19% occurring once. Naive CD8 libraries used about 19,000 to 1,000,000 sorted cells and 10%, 30% or 50% RNA. Researchers sorted naive CD8 T cells as cells that were CD8+CD4-CCR7+CD45RA+. The data were obtained in a study of molecular identifiers for immune sequencing clone quantification. Broader study findings: Whereas clones above 20 RNA copies held under 1% of naive-cell molecules, they held over 98% of effector molecules.

The chain combines TRBV13 with TRBJ1-1, with D possibly TRBD1 on 6 matching bases. This TCR came from a human donor in good health. Some libraries in this study had Jurkat cell RNA spiked in. The sample was naive CD8+ T cells from blood, with Jurkat cell RNA spiked in. Noted subset: FACS-sorted CD8+CD4-CCR7+CD45RA+ naive T cells. CDR3 residues: CASKGGNTEAFF. The CDR3 DNA reads TGTGCCAGTAAAGGGGGTAACACTGAAGCTTTCTTT.